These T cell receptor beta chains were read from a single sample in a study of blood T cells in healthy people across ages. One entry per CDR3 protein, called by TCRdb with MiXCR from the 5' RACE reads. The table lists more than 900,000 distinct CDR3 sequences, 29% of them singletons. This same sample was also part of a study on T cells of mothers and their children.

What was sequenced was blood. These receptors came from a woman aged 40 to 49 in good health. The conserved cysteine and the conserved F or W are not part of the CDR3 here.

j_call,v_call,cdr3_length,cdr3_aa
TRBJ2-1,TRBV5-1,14,ASNPGLADAYGEQF
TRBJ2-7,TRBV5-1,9,ASSFGGKQY
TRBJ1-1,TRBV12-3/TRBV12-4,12,ASSLGMVDTEAF
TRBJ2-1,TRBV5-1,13,ASSPGTGGGSEQF
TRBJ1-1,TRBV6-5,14,ASQPSWARGNTEAF
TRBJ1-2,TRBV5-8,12,ASSVPGQDYGYT
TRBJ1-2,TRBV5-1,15,ASSLLVGRAANYGYT
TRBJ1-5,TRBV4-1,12,ASSSWHGNQPQH
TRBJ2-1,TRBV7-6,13,ASSEEVSITRERF
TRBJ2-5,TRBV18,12,ASSDPFGGETQY
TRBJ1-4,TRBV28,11,ASSRVLNEKLF
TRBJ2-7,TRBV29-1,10,SVGGLNYEQY
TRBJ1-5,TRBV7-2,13,ASSLGQAHNQPQH
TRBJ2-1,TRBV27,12,ASGLAGGPNEQF
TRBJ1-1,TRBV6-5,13,ASSYLASMNTEAF
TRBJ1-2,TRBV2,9,ASTWTGGYT
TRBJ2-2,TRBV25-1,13,ASSEWETITGELF
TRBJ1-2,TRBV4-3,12,ASSQDKGRYGYT
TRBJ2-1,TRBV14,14,ASSQDRGPWDNEQF
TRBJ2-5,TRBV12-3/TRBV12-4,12,VSSRDSRGETQY
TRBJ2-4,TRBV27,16,ASSLSASRELAKNIQY
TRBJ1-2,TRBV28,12,ASSELGQNYGYT
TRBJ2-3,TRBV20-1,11,SADWAGTDTQY
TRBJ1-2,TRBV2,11,ASRVDRDYGYT
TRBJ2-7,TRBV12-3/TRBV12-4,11,ANSLGTRNEQY
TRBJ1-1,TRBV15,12,ATSIRREGSKAF
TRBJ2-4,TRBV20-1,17,SVAGTGLEALGGKNIQY